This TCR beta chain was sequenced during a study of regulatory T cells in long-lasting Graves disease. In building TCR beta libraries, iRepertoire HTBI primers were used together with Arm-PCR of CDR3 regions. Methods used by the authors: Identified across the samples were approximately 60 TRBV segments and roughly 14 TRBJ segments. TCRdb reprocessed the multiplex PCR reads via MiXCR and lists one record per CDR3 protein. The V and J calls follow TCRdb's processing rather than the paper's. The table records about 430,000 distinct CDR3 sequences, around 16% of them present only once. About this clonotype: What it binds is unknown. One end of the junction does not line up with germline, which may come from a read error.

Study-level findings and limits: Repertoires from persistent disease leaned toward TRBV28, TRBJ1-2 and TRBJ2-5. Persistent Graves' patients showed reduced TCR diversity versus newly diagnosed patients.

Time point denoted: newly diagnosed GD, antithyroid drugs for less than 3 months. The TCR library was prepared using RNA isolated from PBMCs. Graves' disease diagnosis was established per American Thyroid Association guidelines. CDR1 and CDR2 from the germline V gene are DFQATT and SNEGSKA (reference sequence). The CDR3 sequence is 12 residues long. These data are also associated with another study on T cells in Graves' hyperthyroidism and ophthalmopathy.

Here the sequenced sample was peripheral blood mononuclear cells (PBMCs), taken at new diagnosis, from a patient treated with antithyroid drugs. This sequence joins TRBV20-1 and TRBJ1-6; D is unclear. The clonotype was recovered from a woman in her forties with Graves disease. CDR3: CSARDMNSPFHF. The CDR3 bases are TGCAGTGCTAGAGATATGAATTCACCCTTCCACTTT.